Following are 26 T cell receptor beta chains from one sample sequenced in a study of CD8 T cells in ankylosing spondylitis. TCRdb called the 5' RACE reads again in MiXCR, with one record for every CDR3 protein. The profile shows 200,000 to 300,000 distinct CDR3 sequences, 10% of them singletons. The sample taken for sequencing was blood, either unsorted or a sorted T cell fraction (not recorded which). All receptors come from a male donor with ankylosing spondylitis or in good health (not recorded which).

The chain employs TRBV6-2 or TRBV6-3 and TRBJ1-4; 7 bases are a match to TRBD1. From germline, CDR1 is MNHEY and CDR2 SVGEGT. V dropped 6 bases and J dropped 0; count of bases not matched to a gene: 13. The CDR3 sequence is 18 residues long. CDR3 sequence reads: CASSPAGGYLPTNEKLFF. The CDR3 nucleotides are TGTGCCAGCAGCCCGGCAGGGGGATACCTTCCAACTAATGAAAAACTGTTTTTT.

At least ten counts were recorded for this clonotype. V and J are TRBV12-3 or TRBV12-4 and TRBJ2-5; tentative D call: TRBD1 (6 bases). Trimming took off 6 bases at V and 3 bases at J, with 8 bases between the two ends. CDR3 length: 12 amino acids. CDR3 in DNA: TGTGCCAGCAGCTCAGGGGAAGAGACCCAGTACTTC. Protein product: CASSSGEETQYF.

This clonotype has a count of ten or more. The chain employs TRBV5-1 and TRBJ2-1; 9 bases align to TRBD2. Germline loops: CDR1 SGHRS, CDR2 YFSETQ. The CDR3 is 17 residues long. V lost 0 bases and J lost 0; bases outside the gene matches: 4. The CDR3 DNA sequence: TGCGCCAGCAGCTTGGACCAGGGACTAGCCTCCTACAATGAGCAGTTCTTC. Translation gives CASSLDQGLASYNEQFF.

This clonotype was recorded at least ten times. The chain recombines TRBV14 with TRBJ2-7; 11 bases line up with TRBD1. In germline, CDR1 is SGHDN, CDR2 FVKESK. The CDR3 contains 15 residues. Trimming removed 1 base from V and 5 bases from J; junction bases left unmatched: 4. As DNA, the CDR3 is TGTGCCAGCAGCCAAGTGGACAGGGGGCATGACGAGCAGTACTTC. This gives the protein CASSQVDRGHDEQYF.

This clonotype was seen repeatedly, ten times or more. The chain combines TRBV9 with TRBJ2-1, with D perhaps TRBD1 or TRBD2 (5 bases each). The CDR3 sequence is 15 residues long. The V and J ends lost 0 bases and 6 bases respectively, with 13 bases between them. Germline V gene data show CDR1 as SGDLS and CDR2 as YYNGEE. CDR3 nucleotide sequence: TGTGCCAGCAGCGTAGGCTCCGGGGCAGTCAATGAGCAGTTCTTC. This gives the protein CASSVGSGAVNEQFF.

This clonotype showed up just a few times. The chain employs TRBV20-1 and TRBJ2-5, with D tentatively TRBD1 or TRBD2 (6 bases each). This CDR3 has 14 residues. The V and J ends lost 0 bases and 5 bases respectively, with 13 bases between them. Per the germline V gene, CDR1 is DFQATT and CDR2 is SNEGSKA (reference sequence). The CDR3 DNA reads TGCAGTGCTAGAGAAGCACGGGGGCGTGAGACCCAGTACTTC. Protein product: CSAREARGRETQYF.

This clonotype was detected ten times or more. The CDR3 here is CATSRQGGTEAFF. DNA for the CDR3: TGTGCCACCTCCAGACAGGGGGGCACTGAAGCTTTCTTT. This sequence joins TRBV15 and TRBJ1-1, with 9 bases lining up with TRBD1. In germline, CDR1 is LNHNV, CDR2 YYDKDF (reference sequence). Losses at the gene ends were 8 bases for V and 4 bases for J; bases not matched to a gene: 5. The length of the CDR3 is 13 residues.

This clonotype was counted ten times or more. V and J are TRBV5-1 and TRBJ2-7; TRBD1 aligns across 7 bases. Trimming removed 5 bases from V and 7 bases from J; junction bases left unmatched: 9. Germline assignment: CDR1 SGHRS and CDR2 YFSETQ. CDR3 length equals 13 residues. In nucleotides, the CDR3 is TGCGCCAGCAGAGACTACCAGGGGGAAGAGCAGTACTTC. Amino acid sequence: CASRDYQGEEQYF.

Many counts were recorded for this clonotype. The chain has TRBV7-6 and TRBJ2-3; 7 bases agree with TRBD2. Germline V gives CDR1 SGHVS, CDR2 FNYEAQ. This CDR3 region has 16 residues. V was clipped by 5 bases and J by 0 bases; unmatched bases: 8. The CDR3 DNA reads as TGTGCCAGCAGCCCCGAGCCTAGCGGTAGCACAGATACGCAGTATTTT. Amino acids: CASSPEPSGSTDTQYF.

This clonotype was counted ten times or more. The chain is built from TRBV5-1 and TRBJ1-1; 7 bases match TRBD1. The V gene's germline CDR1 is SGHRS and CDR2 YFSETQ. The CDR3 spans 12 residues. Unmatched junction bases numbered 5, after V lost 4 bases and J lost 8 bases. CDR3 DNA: TGCGCCAGCAGCCCCGAGACAGGGGAAGCTTTCTTT. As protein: CASSPETGEAFF.

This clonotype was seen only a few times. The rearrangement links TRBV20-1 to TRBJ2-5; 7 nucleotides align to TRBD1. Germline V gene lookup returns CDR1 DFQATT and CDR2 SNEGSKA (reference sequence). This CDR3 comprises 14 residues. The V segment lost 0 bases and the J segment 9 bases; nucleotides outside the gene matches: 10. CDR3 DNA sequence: TGCAGTGCTAGAGACCCCGACAGGGCGGTGTCCCAGTACTTC. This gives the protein CSARDPDRAVSQYF.

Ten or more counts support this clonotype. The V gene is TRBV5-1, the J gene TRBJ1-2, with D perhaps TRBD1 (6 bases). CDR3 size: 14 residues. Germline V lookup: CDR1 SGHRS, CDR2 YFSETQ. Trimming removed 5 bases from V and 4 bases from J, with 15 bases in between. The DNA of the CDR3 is TGCGCCAGCAGATCGGACAGTGGCTCCTATGGCTACACCTTC. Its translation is CASRSDSGSYGYTF.

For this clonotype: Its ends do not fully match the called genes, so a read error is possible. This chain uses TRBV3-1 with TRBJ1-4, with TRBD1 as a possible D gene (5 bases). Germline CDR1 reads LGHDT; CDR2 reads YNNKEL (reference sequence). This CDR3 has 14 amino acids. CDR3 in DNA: TGCCTGCAGCCCCCGGGGGGATGGGGTGAAAAACTGTTTTTT. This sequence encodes CLQPPGGWGEKLFF. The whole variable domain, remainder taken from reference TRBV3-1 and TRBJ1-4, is DTAVSQTPKYLVTQMGNDKSIKCEQNLGHDTMYWYKQDSKKFLKIMFSYNNKELIINETVPNRFSPKSPDKAHLNLHINSLELGDSAVYFCLQPPGGWGEKLFFGSGTQLSVL.

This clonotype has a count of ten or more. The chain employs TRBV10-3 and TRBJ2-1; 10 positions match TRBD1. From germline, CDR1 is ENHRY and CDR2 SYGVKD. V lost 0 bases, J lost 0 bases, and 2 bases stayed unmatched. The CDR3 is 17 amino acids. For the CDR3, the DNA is TGTGCCATCAGTGAGTCTCGGGACAGGGGCTCCTACAATGAGCAGTTCTTC. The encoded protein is CAISESRDRGSYNEQFF.

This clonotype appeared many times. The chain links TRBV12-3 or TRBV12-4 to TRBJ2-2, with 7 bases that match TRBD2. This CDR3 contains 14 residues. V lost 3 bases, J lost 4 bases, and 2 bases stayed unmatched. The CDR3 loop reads CASSLLAVTGELFF. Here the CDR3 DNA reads TGTGCCAGCAGTTTGCTAGCGGTCACCGGGGAGCTGTTTTTT.

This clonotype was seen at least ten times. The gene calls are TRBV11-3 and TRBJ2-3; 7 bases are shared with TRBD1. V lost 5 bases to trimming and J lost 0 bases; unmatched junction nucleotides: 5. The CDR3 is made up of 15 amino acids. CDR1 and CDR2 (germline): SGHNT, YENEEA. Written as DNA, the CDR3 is TGTGCCAGCAGCCGGACAGGAGCTAGCACAGATACGCAGTATTTT. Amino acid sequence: CASSRTGASTDTQYF.

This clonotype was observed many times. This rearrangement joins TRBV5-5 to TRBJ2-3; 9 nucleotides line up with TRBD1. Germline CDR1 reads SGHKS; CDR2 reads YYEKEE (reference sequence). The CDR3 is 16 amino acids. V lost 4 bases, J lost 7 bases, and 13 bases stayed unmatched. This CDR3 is CASSPIQTGGLYTQYF. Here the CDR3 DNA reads TGTGCCAGCAGCCCGATCCAGACAGGGGGGTTGTATACGCAGTATTTT.

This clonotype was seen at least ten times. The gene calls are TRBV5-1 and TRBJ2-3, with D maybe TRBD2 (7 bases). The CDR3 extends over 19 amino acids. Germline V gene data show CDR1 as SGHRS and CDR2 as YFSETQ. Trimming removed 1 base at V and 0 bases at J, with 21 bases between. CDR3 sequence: CASSLTPTGGFPSTDTQYF. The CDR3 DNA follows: TGCGCCAGCAGCTTGACGCCGACGGGGGGCTTCCCTAGCACAGATACGCAGTATTTT.

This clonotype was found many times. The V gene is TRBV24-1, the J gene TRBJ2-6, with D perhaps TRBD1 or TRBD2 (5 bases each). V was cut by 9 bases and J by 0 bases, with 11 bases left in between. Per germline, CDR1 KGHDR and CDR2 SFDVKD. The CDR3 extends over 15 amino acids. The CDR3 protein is CATGGTRSGANVLTF. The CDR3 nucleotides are TGTGCCACCGGGGGAACACGCTCTGGGGCCAACGTCCTGACTTTC.

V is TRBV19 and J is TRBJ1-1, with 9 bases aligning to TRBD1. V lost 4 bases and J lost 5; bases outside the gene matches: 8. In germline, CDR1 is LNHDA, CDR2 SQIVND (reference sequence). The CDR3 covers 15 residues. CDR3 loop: CASSSQGTGKTEAFF. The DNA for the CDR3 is TGTGCCAGTAGTAGCCAAGGGACAGGGAAAACTGAAGCTTTCTTT.

In DNA form, the CDR3 reads TGTGCCAGCAACTTTACCGGGACAGGGATCCCCCCCCAGTATTTT. Amino acid sequence: CASNFTGTGIPPQYF. The gene calls are TRBV7-9 and TRBJ2-3, with 9 bases fitting TRBD1. J was trimmed by 12 bases and V by 7 bases; bases with no gene match: 17. Germline V gives CDR1 SEHNR, CDR2 FQNEAQ (reference sequence). The CDR3 runs 15 residues.

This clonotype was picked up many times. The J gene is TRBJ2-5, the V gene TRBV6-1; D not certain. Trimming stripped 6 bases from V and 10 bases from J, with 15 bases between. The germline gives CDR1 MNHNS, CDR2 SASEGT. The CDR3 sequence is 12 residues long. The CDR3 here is CASRDLIMGQYF. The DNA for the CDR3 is TGTGCCAGCAGGGACCTGATAATGGGCCAGTACTTC.

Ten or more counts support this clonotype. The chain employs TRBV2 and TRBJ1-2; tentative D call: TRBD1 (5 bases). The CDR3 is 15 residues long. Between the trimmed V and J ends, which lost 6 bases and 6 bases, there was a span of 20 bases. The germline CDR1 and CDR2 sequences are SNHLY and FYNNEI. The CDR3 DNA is TGTGCCAGCAGGGCCGGAAAAGGGGCGCTTGATGGCTACACCTTC. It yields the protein CASRAGKGALDGYTF.

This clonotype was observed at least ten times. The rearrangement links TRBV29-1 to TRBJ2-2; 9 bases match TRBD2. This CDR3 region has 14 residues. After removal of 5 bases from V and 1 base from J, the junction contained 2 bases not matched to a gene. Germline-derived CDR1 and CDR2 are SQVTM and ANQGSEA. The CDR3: CSVKTSGNTGELFF. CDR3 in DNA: TGCAGCGTTAAGACTAGCGGGAACACCGGGGAGCTGTTTTTT.

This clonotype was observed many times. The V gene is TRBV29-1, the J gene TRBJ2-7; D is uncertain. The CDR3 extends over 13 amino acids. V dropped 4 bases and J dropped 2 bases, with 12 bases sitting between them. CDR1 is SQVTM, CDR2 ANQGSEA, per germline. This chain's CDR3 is CSVGRIGAYEQYF. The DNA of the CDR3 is TGCAGCGTTGGTAGGATTGGAGCCTACGAGCAGTACTTC.

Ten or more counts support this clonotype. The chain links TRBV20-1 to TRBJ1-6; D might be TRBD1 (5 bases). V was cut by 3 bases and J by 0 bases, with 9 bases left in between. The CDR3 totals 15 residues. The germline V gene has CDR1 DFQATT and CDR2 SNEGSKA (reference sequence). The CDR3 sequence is CSARVGTSYNSPLHF. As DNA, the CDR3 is TGCAGTGCTAGGGTCGGGACCTCCTATAATTCACCCCTCCACTTT.